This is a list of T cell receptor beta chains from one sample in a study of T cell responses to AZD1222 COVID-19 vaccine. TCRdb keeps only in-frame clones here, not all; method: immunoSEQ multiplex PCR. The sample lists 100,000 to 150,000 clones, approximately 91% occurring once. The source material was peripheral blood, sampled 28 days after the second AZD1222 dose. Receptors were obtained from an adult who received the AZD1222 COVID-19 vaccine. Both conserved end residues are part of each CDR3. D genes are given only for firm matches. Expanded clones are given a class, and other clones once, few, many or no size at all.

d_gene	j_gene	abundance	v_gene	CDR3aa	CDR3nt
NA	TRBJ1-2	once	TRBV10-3	CAISEGGKRYGYTF	TGTGCCATCAGTGAGGGGGGGAAGAGATATGGCTACACCTTC
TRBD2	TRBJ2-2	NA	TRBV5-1	CASSLLAGDDTGELFF	TGCGCCAGCAGCTTACTAGCGGGAGACGACACCGGGGAGCTGTTTTTT
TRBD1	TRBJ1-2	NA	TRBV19	CASSIDLRTGQVYGYTF	TGTGCCAGTAGTATAGATCTCCGGACAGGGCAGGTCTATGGCTACACCTTC
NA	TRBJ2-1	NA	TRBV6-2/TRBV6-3	CASSWPGSYNEQFF	TGTGCCAGCAGTTGGCCAGGCTCCTACAATGAGCAGTTCTTC
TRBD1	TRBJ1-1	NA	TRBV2	CASRQETGSTEAFF	TGTGCCAGCAGGCAAGAGACAGGGAGCACTGAAGCTTTCTTT
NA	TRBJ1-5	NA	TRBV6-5	CATRYGPNQPQHF	TGTGCCACAAGGTACGGACCCAATCAGCCCCAGCATTTT
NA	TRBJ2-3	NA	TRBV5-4	CASSFSGTDTQYF	TGTGCCAGCAGCTTTAGCGGTACAGATACGCAGTATTTT
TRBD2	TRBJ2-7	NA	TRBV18	CASSPRTSGRHEQYF	TGTGCCAGCTCACCAAGGACTAGCGGGAGACACGAGCAGTACTTC
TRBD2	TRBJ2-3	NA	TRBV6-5	CASRRLASTDTQYF	TGTGCCAGCAGACGACTAGCGAGCACAGATACGCAGTATTTT
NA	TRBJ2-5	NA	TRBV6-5	CASSYSPRDRETQYF	TGTGCCAGCAGTTACTCGCCACGGGATCGGGAGACCCAGTACTTC
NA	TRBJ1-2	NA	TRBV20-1	CSASPNSAGGYTF	TGCAGTGCTAGTCCGAACAGCGCGGGGGGCTACACCTTC
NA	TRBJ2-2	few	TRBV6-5	CASNPSFPGELFF	TGTGCCAGCAATCCCTCGTTCCCCGGGGAGCTGTTTTTT
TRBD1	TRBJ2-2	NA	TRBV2	CASSEGTGGTGELFF	TGTGCCAGCAGTGAGGGGACAGGGGGCACCGGGGAGCTGTTTTTT
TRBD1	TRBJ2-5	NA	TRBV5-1	CASRRTGGLVETQYF	TGCGCCAGTCGGAGGACAGGGGGCTTGGTAGAGACCCAGTACTTC
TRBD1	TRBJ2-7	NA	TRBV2	CASSEAGQGRYEQYF	TGTGCCAGCAGTGAAGCAGGACAGGGCAGGTACGAGCAGTACTTC
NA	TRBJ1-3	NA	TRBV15	CATSRDLVSGNTIYF	TGTGCCACCAGCAGAGATTTGGTCTCTGGAAACACCATATATTTT
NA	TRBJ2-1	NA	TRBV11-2	CASSLGGDRPYNEQFF	TGTGCCAGCAGCTTAGGGGGGGACAGACCCTACAATGAGCAGTTCTTC
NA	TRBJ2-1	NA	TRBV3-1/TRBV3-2	CASSQVGTRSEQFF	TGTGCCAGCAGCCAAGTTGGGACTCGCTCGGAGCAGTTCTTC
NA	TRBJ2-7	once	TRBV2	CASSEGPAYEQYF	TGTGCCAGCAGTGAAGGACCAGCCTACGAGCAGTACTTC
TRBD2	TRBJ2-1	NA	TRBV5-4	CASSPSGTSPVREQFF	TGTGCCAGCAGCCCCTCCGGGACTAGCCCCGTCCGTGAGCAGTTCTTC
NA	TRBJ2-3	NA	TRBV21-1	CASSKAPDRDGDTQYF	TGTGCCAGCAGCAAAGCCCCGGACAGGGACGGGGATACGCAGTATTTT
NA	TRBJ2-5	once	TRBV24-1	CATSANPRRQYQETQYF	TGTGCCACCAGCGCCAACCCTCGCAGACAGTACCAAGAGACCCAGTACTTC
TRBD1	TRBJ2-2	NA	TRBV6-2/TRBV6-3	CASSLPGQGLTGELFF	TGTGCCAGCAGCCTTCCGGGACAGGGTCTCACCGGGGAGCTGTTTTTT
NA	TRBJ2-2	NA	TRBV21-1	CASSKIEQGGTGELFF	TGTGCCAGCAGCAAAATCGAGCAGGGCGGAACCGGGGAGCTGTTTTTT
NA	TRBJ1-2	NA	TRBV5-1	CASSRGRNYGYTF	TGCGCCAGCAGCCGCGGGAGGAACTATGGCTACACCTTC
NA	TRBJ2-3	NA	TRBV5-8	CASSLGPGAGTDTQYF	TGTGCCAGCAGCTTAGGTCCTGGGGCCGGGACAGATACGCAGTATTTT
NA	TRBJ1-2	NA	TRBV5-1	CASSLARQGYGYTF	TGCGCCAGCAGCTTGGCCAGGCAGGGGTATGGCTACACCTTC
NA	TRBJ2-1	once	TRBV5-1	CASRATVSSYNEQFF	TGCGCCAGCAGGGCGACGGTTAGCTCCTACAATGAGCAGTTCTTC
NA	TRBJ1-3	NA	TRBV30	CAWRRAGNTIYF	TGTGCCTGGAGGAGGGCTGGAAACACCATATATTTT
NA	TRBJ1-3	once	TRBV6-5	CASSSPAQSGNTIYF	TGTGCCAGCAGTTCCCCGGCCCAGAGTGGAAACACCATATATTTT
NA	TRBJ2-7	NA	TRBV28	CASSSHFSSRAGYEQYF	TGTGCCAGCAGTTCTCATTTTTCGTCGCGGGCCGGGTACGAGCAGTACTTC
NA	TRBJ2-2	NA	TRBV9	CASGRMVRDTGELFF	TGTGCCAGCGGACGAATGGTACGGGATACCGGGGAGCTGTTTTTT
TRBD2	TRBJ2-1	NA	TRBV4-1	CASSRQGLAYNEQFF	TGCGCCAGCAGCCGACAAGGACTAGCCTACAATGAGCAGTTCTTC
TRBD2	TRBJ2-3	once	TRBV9	CASSTPGLAGVIRAADTQYF	TGTGCCAGCAGCACTCCGGGACTAGCGGGAGTTATCAGAGCTGCAGATACGCAGTATTTT
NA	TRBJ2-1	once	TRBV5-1	CASSLGGLNEQFF	TGCGCCAGCAGCTTGGGAGGTCTCAATGAGCAGTTCTTC
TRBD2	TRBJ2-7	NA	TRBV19	CASSTSGISSYEQYF	TGTGCCAGTAGTACGAGCGGGATATCCTCCTACGAGCAGTACTTC
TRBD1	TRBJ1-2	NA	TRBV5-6	CASSFPGQGKHGYTF	TGTGCCAGCAGCTTTCCGGGACAGGGAAAACATGGCTACACCTTC
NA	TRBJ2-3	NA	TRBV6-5	CASSRLGGAYDTQYF	TGTGCCAGCAGTCGGCTGGGGGGGGCATACGATACGCAGTATTTT
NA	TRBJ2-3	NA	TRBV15	CATSRVPQDSGTDTQYF	TGTGCCACCAGCAGGGTTCCCCAAGATTCCGGCACAGATACGCAGTATTTT
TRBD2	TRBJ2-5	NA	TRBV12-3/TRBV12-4	CASQAGGQETQYF	TGTGCCAGCCAGGCGGGAGGCCAAGAGACCCAGTACTTC
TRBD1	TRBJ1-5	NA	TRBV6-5	CASDDRVAGNQPQHF	TGTGCCAGCGACGACAGGGTGGCGGGCAATCAGCCCCAGCATTTT
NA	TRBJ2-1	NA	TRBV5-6	CASSLAMAGEQFF	TGTGCCAGCAGCTTGGCCATGGCAGGTGAGCAGTTCTTC
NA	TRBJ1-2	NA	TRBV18	CASSPLDLPGSGYTF	TGTGCCAGCTCACCCCTGGACCTACCAGGTTCCGGCTACACCTTC
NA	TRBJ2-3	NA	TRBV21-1	CASSPRGVGTDTQYF	TGTGCCAGCAGCCCGAGGGGGGTGGGCACAGATACGCAGTATTTT
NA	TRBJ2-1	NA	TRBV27	CASSLGTGLQYYNEQFF	TGTGCCAGCAGTTTGGGCACAGGGCTCCAATACTACAATGAGCAGTTCTTC
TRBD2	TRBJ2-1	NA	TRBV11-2	CASSPSGRFSDEQFF	TGTGCCAGCAGCCCTAGCGGGAGGTTTTCGGATGAGCAGTTCTTC
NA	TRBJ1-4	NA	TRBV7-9	CASSLVGKGEKLFF	TGTGCCAGCAGCTTAGTAGGGAAGGGGGAAAAACTGTTTTTT
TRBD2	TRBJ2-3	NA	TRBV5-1	CASSPQQGLADADTQYF	TGCGCCAGCAGCCCTCAACAGGGACTAGCGGACGCAGATACGCAGTATTTT
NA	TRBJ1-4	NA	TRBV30	CAWSVRSGPNEKLFF	TGTGCCTGGAGTGTAAGGTCCGGTCCCAATGAAAAACTGTTTTTT
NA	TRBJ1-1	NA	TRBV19	CASSPSGNTEAFF	TGTGCCAGTAGTCCCTCGGGGAACACTGAAGCTTTCTTT
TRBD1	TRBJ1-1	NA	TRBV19	CASHRGFVNTEAFF	TGTGCCAGTCACAGGGGATTCGTGAACACTGAAGCTTTCTTT
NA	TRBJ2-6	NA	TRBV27	CASSLQVISGANVLTF	TGTGCCAGCAGTTTACAGGTTATCTCTGGGGCCAACGTCCTGACTTTC
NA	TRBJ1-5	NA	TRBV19	CASSIGYSNQPQHF	TGTGCCAGTAGTATAGGATATAGCAATCAGCCCCAGCATTTT
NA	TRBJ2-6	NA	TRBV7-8	CASSLGVGGSGANVLTF	TGTGCCAGCAGCTTAGGTGTAGGGGGCTCTGGGGCCAACGTCCTGACTTTC
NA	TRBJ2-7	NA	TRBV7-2	CASSLGSQRAGEQYF	TGTGCCAGCAGCTTAGGGAGCCAGCGGGCAGGGGAGCAGTACTTC
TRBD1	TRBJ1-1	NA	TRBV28	CASSLVQGAKAFF	TGTGCCAGCAGTTTGGTCCAGGGGGCGAAAGCTTTCTTT
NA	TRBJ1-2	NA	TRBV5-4	CASSLNRGTNYGYTF	TGTGCCAGCAGCTTGAATCGGGGAACTAACTATGGCTACACCTTC
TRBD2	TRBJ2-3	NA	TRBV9	CASSVGPWGGLDTQYF	TGTGCCAGCAGCGTAGGGCCGTGGGGGGGGTTAGATACGCAGTATTTT
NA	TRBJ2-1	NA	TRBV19	CASSIYRETKQFF	TGTGCCAGTAGTATCTACAGGGAAACAAAGCAGTTCTTC